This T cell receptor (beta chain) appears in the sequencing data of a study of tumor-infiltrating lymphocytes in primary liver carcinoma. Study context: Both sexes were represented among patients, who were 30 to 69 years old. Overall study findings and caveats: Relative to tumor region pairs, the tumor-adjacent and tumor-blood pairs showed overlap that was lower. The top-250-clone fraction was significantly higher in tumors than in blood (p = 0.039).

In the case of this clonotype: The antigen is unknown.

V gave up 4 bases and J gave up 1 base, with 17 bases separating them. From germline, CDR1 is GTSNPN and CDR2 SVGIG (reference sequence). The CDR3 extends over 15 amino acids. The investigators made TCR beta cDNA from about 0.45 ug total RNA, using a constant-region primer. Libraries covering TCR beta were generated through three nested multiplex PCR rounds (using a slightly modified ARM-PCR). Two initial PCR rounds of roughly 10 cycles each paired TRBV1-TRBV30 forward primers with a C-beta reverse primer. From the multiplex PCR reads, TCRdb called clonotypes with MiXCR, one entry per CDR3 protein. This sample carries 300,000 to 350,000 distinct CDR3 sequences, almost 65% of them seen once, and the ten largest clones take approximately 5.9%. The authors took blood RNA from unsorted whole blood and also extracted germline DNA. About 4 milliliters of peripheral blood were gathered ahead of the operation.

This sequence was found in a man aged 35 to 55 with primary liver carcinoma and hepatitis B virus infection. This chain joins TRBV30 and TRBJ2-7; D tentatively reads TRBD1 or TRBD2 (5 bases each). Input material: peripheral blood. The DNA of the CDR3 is TGTGCCTGGACCCGGGACCGCCTGACTTCCTACGAGCAGTACTTC. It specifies CAWTRDRLTSYEQYF.